This T cell receptor beta chain was identified in a study of human T cells and chemical hapten exposure. TCRdb itself ran the RACE reads through MiXCR, one entry per CDR3 protein. The sample has roughly 50,000 distinct CDR3 sequences, 8.5% to 10% seen once; the top ten hold 9.5% to 10%. The sample's time point: pre-sensitization, week 0. This sample's treatment: therapeutic diphenylcyclopropenone sensitization with weekly scalp DPC. Total RNA was extracted from unfractionated whole blood. This clonotype was observed a handful of times. Its target is not known. The germline CDR1 and CDR2 sequences are MDHEN and SYDVKM. The CDR3 covers 14 residues. V dropped 1 base and J dropped 2 bases, with 8 bases sitting between them. Broader study findings: Since the donors had alopecia, their immune response may not be the same as that of healthy people.

This clonotype was sampled from a woman aged 25 to 39 with alopecia areata. Some clones in this sample may be carry-over from other donors' samples. This sample comprised whole blood, obtained in connection with sensitization to the hapten diphenylcyclopropenone (DPC). This chain uses TRBV28 with TRBJ1-2; no clear D. The CDR3 DNA follows: TGTGCCAGCAGTTTATCGGGCAGAAACTATGGCTACACCTTC. Residues: CASSLSGRNYGYTF.